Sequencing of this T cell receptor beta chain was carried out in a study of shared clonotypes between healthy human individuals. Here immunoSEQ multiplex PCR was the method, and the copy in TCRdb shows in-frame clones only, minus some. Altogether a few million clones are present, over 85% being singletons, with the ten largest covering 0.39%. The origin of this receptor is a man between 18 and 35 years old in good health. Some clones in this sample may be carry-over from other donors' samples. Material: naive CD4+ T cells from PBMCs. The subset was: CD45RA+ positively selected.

CDR3 region: CSLGTGRTQYF. The CDR3 DNA reads as TGCAGCTTAGGGACAGGGAGGACCCAGTACTTC. The chain couples TRBV29-1 to TRBJ2-5, with 9 bases that match TRBD1. Germline V gene lookup returns CDR1 SQVTM and CDR2 ANQGSEA. V trimming: 8 bases; J trimming: 7 bases; junction bases outside the gene matches: 5. The CDR3 loop spans 11 amino acids.